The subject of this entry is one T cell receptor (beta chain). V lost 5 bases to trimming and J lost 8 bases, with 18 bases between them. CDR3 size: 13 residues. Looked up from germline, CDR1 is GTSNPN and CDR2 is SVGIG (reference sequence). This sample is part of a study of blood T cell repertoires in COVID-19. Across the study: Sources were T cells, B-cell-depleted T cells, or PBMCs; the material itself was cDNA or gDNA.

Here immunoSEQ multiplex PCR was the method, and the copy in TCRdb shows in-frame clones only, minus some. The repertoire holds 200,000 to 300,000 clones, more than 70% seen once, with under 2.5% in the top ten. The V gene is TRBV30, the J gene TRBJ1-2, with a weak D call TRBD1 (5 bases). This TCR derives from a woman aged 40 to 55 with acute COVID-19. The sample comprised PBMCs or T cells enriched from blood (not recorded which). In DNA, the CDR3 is TGTGCCTGGGACAGACTCTTGATGACCGGCTACACCTTC. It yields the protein CAWDRLLMTGYTF.